This passage covers 5 T cell receptor beta chains from one sample sequenced in a study of cytomegalovirus exposure and HLA in healthy donors. The study ran its PCR with 60 Vbeta and 13 Jbeta primers. The method was immunoSEQ multiplex PCR; TCRdb's version includes in-frame clones alone and lacks a portion of them. The sample carries roughly 230,000 clones, 92% recorded once. The sequenced sample was PBMCs. All receptors come from a girl aged 2-10 years in good health and CMV-seronegative.

This clone was seen a single time. The chain employs TRBV6-6 and TRBJ2-5, with D possibly TRBD2 on 5 matching bases. V lost 5 bases and J lost 1, with 14 bases in between. Germline CDR1 is MNHNY and CDR2 is SVGAGI (reference sequence). The CDR3 totals 15 residues. The CDR3 protein is CASSLTSGSQETQYF. DNA of the CDR3: TGTGCCAGCAGTCTAACATCGGGATCCCAAGAGACCCAGTACTTC.

The V gene is TRBV27, the J gene TRBJ1-1, with 9 bases identical to TRBD1. V lost 2 bases to trimming and J lost 3 bases; unmatched junction nucleotides: 4. Germline CDR1 is MNHEY and CDR2 is SMNVEV (reference sequence). The CDR3 has 15 residues. For the CDR3, the DNA is TGTGCCAGCAGTTTAACAACAGGGGGCTACACTGAAGCTTTCTTT. Amino acid sequence: CASSLTTGGYTEAFF.

V and J are TRBV9 and TRBJ2-1, with TRBD2 identical over 10 bases. Germline CDR1 is SGDLS and CDR2 is YYNGEE. The trim removed 3 bases at V and 9 bases at J, leaving 3 bases unmatched. The CDR3 extends over 13 amino acids. The CDR3 sequence is CASSGSGGGEQFF. Here the CDR3 DNA reads TGTGCCAGCAGCGGAAGCGGGGGGGGTGAGCAGTTCTTC.

The count of this clone is one. V usage is TRBV7-2 and J usage is TRBJ1-5; 9 bases fit TRBD1. This CDR3 region has 17 residues. V lost 7 bases to trimming and J lost 0 bases; unmatched junction nucleotides: 10. Germline loops: CDR1 SGHTA, CDR2 FQGNSA. The CDR3 here is CASTRGTGRFSNQPQHF. CDR3 in DNA: TGTGCCAGCACCCGAGGGACAGGGAGGTTTAGCAATCAGCCCCAGCATTTT.

The chain employs TRBV6-1 and TRBJ2-5; 7 bases map to TRBD1. The V gene's germline CDR1 is MNHNS and CDR2 SASEGT. The CDR3 is made up of 14 amino acids. V dropped 8 bases and J dropped 7; count of bases not matched to a gene: 13. The CDR3 DNA follows: TGTGCCAGCTTTAAGACAGGGAATACGGGGACCCAGTACTTC. It translates to CASFKTGNTGTQYF.